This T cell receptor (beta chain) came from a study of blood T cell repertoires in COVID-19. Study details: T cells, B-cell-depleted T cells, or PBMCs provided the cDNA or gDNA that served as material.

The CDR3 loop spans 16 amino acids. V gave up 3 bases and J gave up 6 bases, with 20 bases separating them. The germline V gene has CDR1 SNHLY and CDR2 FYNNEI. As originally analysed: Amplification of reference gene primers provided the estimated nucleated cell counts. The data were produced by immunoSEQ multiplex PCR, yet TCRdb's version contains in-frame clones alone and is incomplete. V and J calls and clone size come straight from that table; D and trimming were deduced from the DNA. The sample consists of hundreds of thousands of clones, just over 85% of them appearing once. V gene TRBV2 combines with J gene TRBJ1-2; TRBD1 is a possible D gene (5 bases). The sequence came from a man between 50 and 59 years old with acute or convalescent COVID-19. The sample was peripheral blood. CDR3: CASSEAFNTVGDGYTF. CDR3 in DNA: TGTGCCAGCAGTGAGGCATTCAATACCGTAGGGGATGGCTACACCTTC.